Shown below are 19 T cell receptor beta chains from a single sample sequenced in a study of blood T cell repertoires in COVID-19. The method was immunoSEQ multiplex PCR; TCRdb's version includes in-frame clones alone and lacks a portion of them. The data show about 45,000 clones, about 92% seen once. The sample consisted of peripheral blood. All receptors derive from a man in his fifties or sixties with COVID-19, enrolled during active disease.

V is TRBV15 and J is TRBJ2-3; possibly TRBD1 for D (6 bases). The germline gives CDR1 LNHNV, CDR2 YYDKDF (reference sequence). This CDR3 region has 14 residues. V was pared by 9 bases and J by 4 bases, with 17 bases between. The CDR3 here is CATQGQIRADTQYF. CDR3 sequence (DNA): TGTGCCACACAGGGTCAAATAAGGGCAGATACGCAGTATTTT.

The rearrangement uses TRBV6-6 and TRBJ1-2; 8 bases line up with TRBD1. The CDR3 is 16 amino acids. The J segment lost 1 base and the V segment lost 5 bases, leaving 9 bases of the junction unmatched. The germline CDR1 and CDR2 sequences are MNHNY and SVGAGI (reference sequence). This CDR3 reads CASSPGTGVVNYGYTF. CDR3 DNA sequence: TGTGCCAGCAGTCCCGGGACAGGAGTTGTTAACTATGGCTACACCTTC.

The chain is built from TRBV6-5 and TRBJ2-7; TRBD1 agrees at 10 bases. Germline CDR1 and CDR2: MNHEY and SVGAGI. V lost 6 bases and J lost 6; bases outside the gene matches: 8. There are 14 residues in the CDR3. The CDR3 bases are TGTGCCAGCAGCCTGGGGGACAGGGGTACCGAGCAGTACTTC. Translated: CASSLGDRGTEQYF.

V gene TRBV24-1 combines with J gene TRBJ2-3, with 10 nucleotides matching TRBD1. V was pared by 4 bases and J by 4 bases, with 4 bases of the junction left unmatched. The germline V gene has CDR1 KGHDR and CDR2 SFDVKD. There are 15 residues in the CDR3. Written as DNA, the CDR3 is TGTGCCACCAGTGACCCCGGACAGGGGGCAGATACGCAGTATTTT. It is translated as CATSDPGQGADTQYF.

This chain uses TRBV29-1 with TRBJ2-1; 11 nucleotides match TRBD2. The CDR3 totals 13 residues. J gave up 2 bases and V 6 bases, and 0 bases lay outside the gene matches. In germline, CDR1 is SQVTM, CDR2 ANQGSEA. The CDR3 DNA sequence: TGCAGCGTGGGACTAGCGGCCTACAATGAGCAGTTCTTC. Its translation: CSVGLAAYNEQFF.

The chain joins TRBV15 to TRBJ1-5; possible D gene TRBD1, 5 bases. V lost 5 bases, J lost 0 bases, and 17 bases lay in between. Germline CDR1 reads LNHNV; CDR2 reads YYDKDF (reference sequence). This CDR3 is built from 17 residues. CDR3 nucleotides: TGTGCCACCAGCCACTCAGGGCAGAGGTATAGCAATCAGCCCCAGCATTTT. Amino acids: CATSHSGQRYSNQPQHF.

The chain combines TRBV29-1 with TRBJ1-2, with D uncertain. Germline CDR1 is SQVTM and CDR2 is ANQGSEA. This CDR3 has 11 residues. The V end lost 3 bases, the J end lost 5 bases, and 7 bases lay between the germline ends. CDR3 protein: CSVEGVYGYTF. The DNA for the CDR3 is TGCAGCGTTGAGGGAGTATATGGCTACACCTTC.

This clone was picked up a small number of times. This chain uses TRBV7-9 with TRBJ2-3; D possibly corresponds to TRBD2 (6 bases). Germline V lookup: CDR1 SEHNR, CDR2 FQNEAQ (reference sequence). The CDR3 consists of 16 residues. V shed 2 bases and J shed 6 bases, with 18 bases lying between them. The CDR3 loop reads CASSLMGRGSMDTQYF. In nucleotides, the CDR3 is TGTGCCAGCAGCTTAATGGGACGGGGGAGTATGGATACGCAGTATTTT. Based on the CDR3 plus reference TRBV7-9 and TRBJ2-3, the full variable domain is DTGVSQNPRHKITKRGQNVTFRCDPISEHNRLYWYRQTLGQGPEFLTYFQNEAQLEKSRLLSDRFSAERPKGSFSTLEIQRTEQGDSAMYLCASSLMGRGSMDTQYFGPGTRLTVL.

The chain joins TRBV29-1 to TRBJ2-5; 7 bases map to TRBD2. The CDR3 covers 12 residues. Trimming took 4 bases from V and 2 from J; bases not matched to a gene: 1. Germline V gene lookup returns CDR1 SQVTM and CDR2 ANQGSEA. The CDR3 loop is CSVGEGQETQYF. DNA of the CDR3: TGCAGCGTTGGGGAGGGTCAAGAGACCCAGTACTTC.

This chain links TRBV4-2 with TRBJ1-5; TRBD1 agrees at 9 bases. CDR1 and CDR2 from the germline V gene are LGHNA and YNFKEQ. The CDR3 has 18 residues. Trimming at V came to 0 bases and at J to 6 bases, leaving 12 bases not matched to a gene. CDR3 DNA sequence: TGTGCCAGCAGCCAAGATGTTAGGGCGGGACAGGGTACTCAGCCCCAGCATTTT. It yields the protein CASSQDVRAGQGTQPQHF.

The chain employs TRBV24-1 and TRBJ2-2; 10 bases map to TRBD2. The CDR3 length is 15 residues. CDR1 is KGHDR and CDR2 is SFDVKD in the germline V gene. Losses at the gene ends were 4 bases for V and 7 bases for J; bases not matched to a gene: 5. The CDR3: CATSDPGLAVGELFF. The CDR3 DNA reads TGTGCCACCAGTGACCCCGGACTAGCGGTCGGGGAGCTGTTTTTT.

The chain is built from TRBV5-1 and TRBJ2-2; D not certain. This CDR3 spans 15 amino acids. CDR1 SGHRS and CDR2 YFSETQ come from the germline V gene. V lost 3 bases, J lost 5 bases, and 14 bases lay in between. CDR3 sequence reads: CASSSYPTETGELFF. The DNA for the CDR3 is TGCGCCAGCAGCTCCTATCCCACAGAGACCGGGGAGCTGTTTTTT.

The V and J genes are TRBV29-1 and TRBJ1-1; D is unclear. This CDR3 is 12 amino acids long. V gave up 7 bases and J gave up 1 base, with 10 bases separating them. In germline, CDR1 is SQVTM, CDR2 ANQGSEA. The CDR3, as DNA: TGCAGCGGAGGGAGCGGGAACACTGAAGCTTTCTTT. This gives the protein CSGGSGNTEAFF.

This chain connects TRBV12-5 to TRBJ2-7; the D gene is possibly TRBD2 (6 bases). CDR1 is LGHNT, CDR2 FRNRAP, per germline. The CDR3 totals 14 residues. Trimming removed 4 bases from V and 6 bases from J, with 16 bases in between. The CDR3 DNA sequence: TGTGCTAGTGGTTGGGGGGAACGACCCCTCGAGCAGTACTTC. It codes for CASGWGERPLEQYF.

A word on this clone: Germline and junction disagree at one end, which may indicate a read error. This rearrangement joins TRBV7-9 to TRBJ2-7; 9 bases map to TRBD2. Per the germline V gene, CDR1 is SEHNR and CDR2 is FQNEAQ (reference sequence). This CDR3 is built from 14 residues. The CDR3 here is CASSIAGARIEQYF. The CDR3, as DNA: TGTGCCAGCAGCATAGCGGGGGCGAGGATCGAGCAGTACTTC.

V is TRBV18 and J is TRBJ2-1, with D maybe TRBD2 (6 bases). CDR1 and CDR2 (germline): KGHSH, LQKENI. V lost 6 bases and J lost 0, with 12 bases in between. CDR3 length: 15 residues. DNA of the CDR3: TGTGCCAGCTCTCCCCTGGGAGGCTCCTACAATGAGCAGTTCTTC. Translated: CASSPLGGSYNEQFF.

The CDR3 here is CASRNWAGTHNSPLHF. In nucleotides, the CDR3 is TGTGCCAGCAGGAACTGGGCGGGAACCCATAATTCACCCCTCCACTTT. V and J are TRBV7-8 and TRBJ1-6; D unclear. CDR1 and CDR2 from the germline V gene are SGHVS and FQNEAQ. V lost 6 bases to trimming and J lost 5 bases, with 17 bases between them. The CDR3 runs 16 residues.

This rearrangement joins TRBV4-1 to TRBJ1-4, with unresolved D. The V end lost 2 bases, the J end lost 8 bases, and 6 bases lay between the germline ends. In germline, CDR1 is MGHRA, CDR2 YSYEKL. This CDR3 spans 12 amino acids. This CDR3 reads CASSQSGEKLFF. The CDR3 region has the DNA TGCGCCAGCAGCCAAAGCGGAGAAAAACTGTTTTTT.

The CDR3 nucleotides are TGCAGCGTCCCGGGACAGGAGTACTACGAGCAGTACTTC. Protein product: CSVPGQEYYEQYF. The chain uses TRBV29-1 and TRBJ2-7; 8 bases align to TRBD1. Germline V gene lookup returns CDR1 SQVTM and CDR2 ANQGSEA. After removal of 6 bases from V and 3 bases from J, the junction contained 7 bases not matched to a gene. This CDR3 spans 13 amino acids.